Listed here are 3 T cell receptor beta chains from one sample, sequenced in a study of T cell changes during pregnancy in multiple sclerosis. The assay was immunoSEQ multiplex PCR, and TCRdb's table has in-frame clones only and misses some. This table has approximately 110,000 clones, approximately 91% appearing once. The source was peripheral blood, collected after pregnancy. These receptors all stem from a female donor with multiple sclerosis, enrolled in a pregnancy study.

V gene TRBV29-1 combines with J gene TRBJ1-2, with 8 positions matching TRBD1. CDR3 size: 12 residues. Trimming at V came to 6 bases and at J to 8 bases, leaving 8 bases not matched to a gene. The germline V gene has CDR1 SQVTM and CDR2 ANQGSEA. Here the CDR3 reads CSVDDRGGGYTF. The DNA for the CDR3 is TGCAGCGTGGATGACAGGGGAGGCGGCTACACCTTC. The full variable domain, its missing parts supplied by reference TRBV29-1 and TRBJ1-2, is SAVISQKPSRDICQRGTSLTIQCQVDSQVTMMFWYRQQPGQSLTLIATANQGSEATYESGFVIDKFPISRPNLTFSTLTVSNMSPEDSSIYLCSVDDRGGGYTFGSGTRLTVV.

CDR3 in DNA: TGCGCCAGCAGCCAGGAGAGTACGGGGGGCGGCATTACCTACGAGCAGTACTTC. It yields the protein CASSQESTGGGITYEQYF. This chain links TRBV5-1 with TRBJ2-7; possible D gene TRBD2, 7 bases. This CDR3 has 18 residues. Germline V gives CDR1 SGHRS, CDR2 YFSETQ. The V gene lost 4 bases and the J gene lost 2 bases, with 25 bases spanning the gap. Full variable domain (missing parts from reference TRBV5-1 and TRBJ2-7): KAGVTQTPRYLIKTRGQQVTLSCSPISGHRSVSWYQQTPGQGLQFLFEYFSETQRNKGNFPGRFSGRQFSNSRSEMNVSTLELGDSALYLCASSQESTGGGITYEQYFGPGTRLTVT.

This rearrangement joins TRBV5-1 to TRBJ2-7; D is perhaps TRBD1 (6 bases). This CDR3 spans 14 amino acids. Germline values: CDR1 SGHRS, CDR2 YFSETQ. Trimming took 0 bases from V and 7 from J, leaving 14 bases between them. The CDR3, as DNA: TGCGCCAGCAGCTTGGACAGGGTTGCCGGTGAGCAGTACTTC. Translation gives CASSLDRVAGEQYF.